The source of this T cell receptor (beta chain) is a study of blood T cells in healthy people across ages (dated by TCRdb to between 2014 and 2017). Looking at the study overall: In model experiments, template switching captured about one uniquely barcoded TCR beta cDNA molecule for every two T cells. The study measured age-related changes in TCR beta repertoire diversity using deep sequencing normalized with unique cDNA molecular identifiers. The donors were split into four age groups: young (average 16 years), middle-aged (more than 35), aged (approximately 59) and long-lived (about 82). To avoid experimental bias, donors of different ages were randomly spread across the sequencing lanes. For two donors (one aged 18 to 30 and one aged 80 or older), the study analyzed two additional independent replicas of 1 million unique cDNA reads from the same blood draw. What the research found in general, with its limitations: The CMV infection status of donors was not known, potentially confounding age-related changes in expanded clonotypes. Total diversity estimates from one million sequenced T cells were considered lower bounds and underestimates. Because profiling used bulk unsorted PBMCs, naive and antigen-experienced compartments could not be compared conclusively. As age increased, observed TCR beta diversity per million T cells dropped in a roughly linear way, and a significant reduction was already evident by age 40. The percentage of naive T cells measured by flow cytometry correlated strongly with observed TCR beta diversity. Compared with the aged group, the long-lived group had more naive CD4+ T cells, fewer expanded clones and increased TCR diversity, suggesting age selection.

The CDR3 holds 10 amino acids from the cysteine to the phenylalanine. The CDR3 DNA has 30 bases and is translated from base 1. As encoded in the germline V gene, CDR1 is MNHNS while CDR2 is SASEGT. Ten or more counts support this clonotype. Its antigen specificity is not known. Base qualities are not at hand, and no much larger clone is one base apart. The roughly 39 donors, aged about 6 to 95 years, were systemically healthy Caucasian individuals from Russia. Around 10 milliliters of peripheral blood were collected from each donor into EDTA-treated Vacutainer tubes. Ficoll-Paque density-gradient centrifugation was used to isolate PBMCs, with at least 6.5 million per sample. Total RNA, at least 6 micrograms per sample, was extracted from PBMCs with Trizol reagent. Naive CD45RAhigh/CD27high T cell percentages were measured by flow cytometry on a PBMC aliquot from every donor. The receptor library was made with 5' RACE. Sequencing instrument: Illumina HiSeq 2500. The second PCR ran for roughly 6 to 11 cycles and used a J-beta primer mix along with a sample-barcoded 5' primer. A unique molecular identifier was introduced onto each TCR beta cDNA molecule by a template-switch 5' adaptor carrying 12 random nucleotides. Each sample yielded at least 3 million CDR3-containing paired-end reads. All of the RNA was converted into first-strand cDNA using the Mint cDNA synthesis kit, with a TRBC-specific oligonucleotide serving as the primer. After uracil-DNA glycosylase treatment, a first 18-cycle PCR used universal primers M1SS and BC2_uni_R on all cDNA. Concerning the study's data processing: Each sample was normalized by randomly selecting 1 million high-quality reads, each carrying a distinct molecular identifier. Reads with shared molecular identifiers were discarded instead of being binned into consensus sequences. MiTCR, with a Q25 quality threshold and the strictest error-elimination algorithm, was used for CDR3 identification, clonotype clustering and error correction. A nonparametric unseen species model with Euler transformation was used to estimate lower-bound total TCR beta diversity. Starting from the raw public reads, TCRdb applied fastp trimming at Q25, assembled clones with MiXCR and retained in-frame beta chains. Every entry covers one CDR3 protein and lists the most common genes and DNA from its rows. What appears here as the V and J calls and clone size reflects TCRdb's work, not the paper's. This sample has about 780,000 distinct CDR3 sequences in its table, and 60% to 80% of those were observed once. The ten largest clones represent roughly 25% of the sample.

The rearrangement joined TRBV6-1 to TRBJ2-7, with an unclear D gene assignment. This TCR came from a man younger than 45 in good health. The sample was blood. The DNA sequence follows: TGTGCGTCGGACGGCTACGAGCAGTACTTC. Its amino acids are CASDGYEQYF.